This TCR beta chain is from a study of human T cells and chemical hapten exposure. Study background: TCR yields per sample varied mostly from small pooled library volume differences. Study-level findings and limits: There was no change with DPC sensitization in TCRs above 1 in 1000 frequency.

From whole blood left unfractionated, total RNA was extracted. At least ten counts were recorded for this clonotype. Its antigen is as yet unknown. J lost 3 bases, V lost 7 bases, and 7 bases had no gene match. The CDR3 totals 14 residues. Germline CDR1 reads SQVTM; CDR2 reads ANQGSEA. Attachment of unique molecular identifiers to individual cDNA molecules was performed in the library. One entry per CDR3 protein, called by TCRdb with MiXCR from the 5' RACE reads. The table includes 120,000 to 150,000 distinct CDR3 sequences, over 3.5% detected once. This chain uses TRBV29-1 with TRBJ2-2; 8 positions agree with TRBD2. The clonotype originates from a female donor in good health. CDR3 nucleotides: TGCAGCGCGGGGGGGGTTTCGGACACCGGGGAGCTGTTTTTT. Translating it yields CSAGGVSDTGELFF.